These 25 T cell receptor beta chains were all obtained from the same sample, sequenced in a study of CD8+CD57+ T cells in acquired aplastic anemia (dated by TCRdb to between 2017 and 2018). Instrument used: Illumina HiSeq 2000. TCR beta VDJ combination and CDR3 sequence profiling used genomic DNA as the template. The public sequencing data were trimmed at Q25 with fastp and processed into clonotypes with MiXCR by TCRdb, which kept only in-frame beta chains. Here each entry gathers all rows of one CDR3 protein and keeps the most common genes and DNA. This sample comprises 150,000 or so distinct CDR3 sequences, roughly 50% of them detected only once. Jointly, the top ten make up 2.5% to 3.5% of the sample. Expansion of CD8+CD57+ cells had been shown by flow cytometry in the patients chosen for sequencing. Sequencing was done on a sample of sorted CD4+, CD8+, or CD8+CD57+ T cells (not recorded which) from PBMCs. The origin of the receptors is a human donor with aplastic anemia.

V is TRBV24-1 and J is TRBJ2-5; 11 bases are shared with TRBD1. The CDR3 is 12 residues long. The V gene end was trimmed by 9 bases and the J gene end by 11 bases; junction bases not matched to a gene: 7. Germline CDR1 and CDR2: KGHDR and SFDVKD. CDR3 amino acids: CATEDRGPEQYF. CDR3 DNA: TGTGCCACCGAGGACAGGGGGCCAGAGCAGTACTTC.

This clonotype was picked up a small number of times. The chain links TRBV7-3 to TRBJ1-1; no firm D call. Trimming pared 5 bases from V and 3 bases from J, leaving 7 bases between. The CDR3 contains 12 residues. CDR1 SGHTA and CDR2 FQGTGA come from the germline V gene. In nucleotides, the CDR3 is TGTGCCAGCAGCCCGACGGACACTGAAGCTTTCTTT. Amino acids: CASSPTDTEAFF.

In its sample, this clonotype was seen a few times. At one end, the junction sequence differs from germline, possibly due to a read error. The chain recombines TRBV29-1 with TRBJ1-2; 7 positions match TRBD1. The germline gives CDR1 SQVTM, CDR2 ANQGSEA. The CDR3 extends over 14 amino acids. CDR3 nucleotides: TGCAGCGTTGCCCGGGACAGATCTAACTATGGTTACACCTTC. It yields the protein CSVARDRSNYGYTF.

The chain employs TRBV20-1 and TRBJ2-5; 12 nucleotides match TRBD2. There are 17 residues in the CDR3. Trimming at V came to 6 bases and at J to 5 bases, leaving 16 bases not matched to a gene. CDR1 is DFQATT, CDR2 SNEGSKA, per germline (reference sequence). Here the CDR3 DNA reads TGCAGTGCCGGGAGGACTAGCGGGACCCCGGGCCTGGAGACCCAGTACTTC. As protein: CSAGRTSGTPGLETQYF.

The J gene is TRBJ2-7, the V gene TRBV20-1, with 11 bases identical to TRBD2. The DNA matches TRBJ2-5 better at its end, which makes the J call doubtful. CDR1 DFQATT and CDR2 SNEGSKA come from the germline V gene (reference sequence). There are 14 residues in the CDR3. The CDR3 DNA sequence: TGCAGTGCTACTTTAGCGGGAGGGGGGGAGACCCAGTACTTC. It translates to CSATLAGGGETQYF.

This chain links TRBV7-9 with TRBJ2-3; possible D gene TRBD2, 7 bases. CDR1 SEHNR and CDR2 FQNEAQ come from the germline V gene (reference sequence). V dropped 6 bases and J dropped 6 bases, with 19 bases sitting between them. This CDR3 spans 15 amino acids. CDR3 sequence (DNA): TGTGCCAGCAGTGTGTGGGGGGGCCCGTGGGATACGCAGTATTTT. Protein sequence: CASSVWGGPWDTQYF.

Notes on this clonotype: With a much larger clone just one base away, this may be a read error. This CDR3 reads CASRPGPGGETQYF. CDR3 sequence (DNA): TGCGCCAGCCGCCCGGGACCGGGAGGGGAGACCCAGTACTTC. The gene calls are TRBV5-1 and TRBJ2-5; TRBD2 matches at 8 bases. V was pared by 7 bases and J by 5 bases, with 10 bases of the junction left unmatched. CDR3 length equals 14 residues. Germline V lookup: CDR1 SGHRS, CDR2 YFSETQ. Full variable domain (rest looked up from reference TRBV5-1 and TRBJ2-5): KAGVTQTPRYLIKTRGQQVTLSCSPISGHRSVSWYQQTPGQGLQFLFEYFSETQRNKGNFPGRFSGRQFSNSRSEMNVSTLELGDSALYLCASRPGPGGETQYFGPGTRLLVL.

This clonotype was observed at least ten times. The rearrangement links TRBV6-6 to TRBJ1-1; no clear D. The CDR3 sequence is 13 residues long. The germline V and J ends were trimmed by 2 bases and 10 bases, with 14 bases remaining between them. Germline lookup yields CDR1 MNHNY and CDR2 SVGAGI (reference sequence). CDR3 nucleotide sequence: TGTGCCAGCAGTTACCCCCAATGGGGAGTAGCTTTCTTT. Protein sequence: CASSYPQWGVAFF.

This rearrangement joins TRBV7-3 to TRBJ2-7; unclear D gene. The CDR3 spans 14 residues. Germline-derived CDR1 and CDR2 are SGHTA and FQGTGA. V was pared by 5 bases and J by 2 bases, with 13 bases between. In DNA, the CDR3 is TGTGCCAGCAGCAATCCCAGAAGGACCTACGAGCAGTACTTC. This codes for CASSNPRRTYEQYF.

This clonotype appeared a few times. The chain joins TRBV29-1 to TRBJ2-7, with TRBD2 matching over 7 bases. The germline V gene has CDR1 SQVTM and CDR2 ANQGSEA. CDR3 size: 14 residues. The CDR3 protein is CSPQRGDASYEQYF. CDR3 nucleotide sequence: TGCAGTCCCCAGCGGGGCGATGCATCCTACGAGCAGTACTTC.

V gene TRBV7-8 combines with J gene TRBJ2-2; TRBD2 agrees at 8 bases. V lost 0 bases, J lost 2 bases, and 2 bases stayed unmatched. This CDR3 is built from 16 residues. In germline, CDR1 is SGHVS, CDR2 FQNEAQ. The CDR3 reads CASSLALAGNTGELFF. In nucleotides, the CDR3 is TGTGCCAGCAGCTTAGCTCTAGCGGGTAACACCGGGGAGCTGTTTTTT.

This chain connects TRBV10-3 to TRBJ2-7; D perhaps matches TRBD2 (5 bases). CDR1 and CDR2 from the germline V gene are ENHRY and SYGVKD. The CDR3 has 12 amino acids. V lost 3 bases, J lost 8 bases, and 11 bases lay in between. In DNA form, the CDR3 reads TGTGCCATCAGTGATAGAGAGGGCAAGCAGTACTTC. Its protein product is CAISDREGKQYF.

Comment on this clonotype: This may come from a read error, since a much larger clone is one base off. The chain joins TRBV20-1 to TRBJ2-2, with 7 bases matching TRBD2. After removal of 5 bases from V and 4 bases from J, the junction contained 10 bases not matched to a gene. Germline loops: CDR1 DFQATT, CDR2 SNEGSKA (reference sequence). The CDR3 spans 15 residues. The CDR3, as DNA: TGCAGTGCTCAAACCTACGGGGGGAGCACCGGGGAGCTGTTTTTT. It specifies CSAQTYGGSTGELFF.

This clonotype was detected a few times. Being one base from a much bigger clone, this may be a read error. Because it lacks the conserved phenylalanine or tryptophan at the end, this CDR3 is likely a read error. V usage is TRBV20-1 and J usage is TRBJ2-5, with no clear D. Germline CDR1 is DFQATT and CDR2 is SNEGSKA (reference sequence). The CDR3 covers 16 residues. The ends were cut back, 0 bases at V and 2 bases at J, with 16 bases in the middle. The CDR3 region is CSARDPQGRQQETQYS. The CDR3 region has the DNA TGCAGTGCTAGAGACCCCCAAGGGCGCCAACAAGAGACCCAGTACTCC.

This clonotype was counted many times. The rearrangement uses TRBV29-1 and TRBJ2-3, with 8 nucleotides matching TRBD1. The CDR3 length is 16 residues. Germline lookup yields CDR1 SQVTM and CDR2 ANQGSEA. V shed 1 base and J 0 bases; nucleotides not matched to a gene: 6. This chain's CDR3 is CSVEVGRGLSTDTQYF. The CDR3 bases are TGCAGCGTTGAAGTTGGCAGGGGGCTTAGCACAGATACGCAGTATTTT.

To note about this clonotype: A much larger clone sits a single nucleotide away, making a read error possible. No conserved phenylalanine or tryptophan ends this CDR3, so it is likely a read error. The CDR3 DNA sequence: TGCAGTGCTAAACCGACAGTGAGGTTGAACACTGAAGCTTTCATT. As protein: CSAKPTVRLNTEAFI. The rearrangement uses TRBV20-1 and TRBJ1-1, with TRBD1 as a possible D gene (5 bases). Germline V gives CDR1 DFQATT, CDR2 SNEGSKA (reference sequence). This CDR3 region has 15 residues. The germline V and J ends were trimmed by 4 bases and 0 bases, with 15 bases remaining between them.

The chain joins TRBV10-1 to TRBJ2-7; D not resolved. The CDR3 totals 12 residues. The germline gives CDR1 WNHNN, CDR2 SYGVQD (reference sequence). V was trimmed by 3 bases and J by 2 bases, leaving 5 bases between them. The CDR3 is CASSDTPYEQYF. The CDR3, as DNA: TGCGCCAGCAGTGACACCCCCTACGAGCAGTACTTC.

Many counts were recorded for this clonotype. This sequence joins TRBV20-1 and TRBJ1-5; D ambiguous. Trimming removed 3 bases from V and 4 bases from J, with 7 bases in between. Germline CDR1 is DFQATT and CDR2 is SNEGSKA (reference sequence). The CDR3 is made up of 12 amino acids. CDR3 nucleotide sequence: TGCAGTGCTAGTCCCCGTAATCAGCCCCAGCATTTT. Protein product: CSASPRNQPQHF.

Comment on this clonotype: One junction end disagrees with the germline gene, perhaps due to a read error. The V call is TRBV24-1, the J call TRBJ1-3; tentatively, D is TRBD1 (5 bases). From germline, CDR1 is KGHDR and CDR2 SFDVKD. The CDR3 sequence is 17 residues long. Written as DNA, the CDR3 is TGTGCCACCAGTGATTTCATTGACGGGGGTTCTGGAAACACCATATGTTTT. It specifies CATSDFIDGGSGNTICF.

This clonotype was seen a handful of times. This sequence joins TRBV7-9 and TRBJ2-6; D is perhaps TRBD1 (6 bases). Trimming pared 3 bases from V and 4 bases from J, leaving 7 bases between. CDR3 length: 14 residues. Germline V gives CDR1 SEHNR, CDR2 FQNEAQ (reference sequence). The CDR3 is CASSLGAGANVLTF. In DNA, the CDR3 is TGTGCCAGCAGCTTGGGGGCGGGGGCCAACGTCCTGACTTTC.

This clonotype was seen at least ten times. This chain uses TRBV5-6 with TRBJ1-1; D unclear. CDR1 SGHDT and CDR2 YYEEEE come from the germline V gene. The CDR3 is 11 residues long. V dropped 4 bases and J dropped 8 bases, with 9 bases sitting between them. CDR3 residues: CASSRSLEAFF. The CDR3 DNA follows: TGTGCCAGCAGCCGGTCCCTCGAAGCTTTCTTT.

This clonotype was found once. The J gene is TRBJ2-7, the V gene TRBV6-5, with D hard to call. CDR3 length equals 16 residues. Trimming pared 0 bases from V and 2 bases from J, leaving 14 bases between. Germline V gives CDR1 MNHEY, CDR2 SVGAGI. The CDR3 is CASSYSTQLTTYEQYF. The CDR3 region has the DNA TGTGCCAGCAGTTACTCGACACAGCTAACTACCTACGAGCAGTACTTC.

The chain carries TRBV24-1 and TRBJ2-3, with 7 bases fitting TRBD2. Trimming at V came to 10 bases and at J to 0 bases, leaving 6 bases not matched to a gene. The CDR3 runs to 14 residues. Germline assignment: CDR1 KGHDR and CDR2 SFDVKD. The CDR3 reads CATQRGPSTDTQYF. DNA for the CDR3: TGTGCCACTCAGCGGGGCCCCAGCACAGATACGCAGTATTTT.

The chain links TRBV25-1 to TRBJ2-7; D is perhaps TRBD1 (5 bases). This CDR3 has 12 residues. Trimming left V 4 bases short and J 4 bases short, with 8 bases between. Germline loops: CDR1 MGHDK, CDR2 SYGVNS. In DNA, the CDR3 is TGTGCCAGCAGTGCGACAGCGTACGAGCAGTACTTC. It translates to CASSATAYEQYF.

CDR3 protein: CASSMTSGTNTQYF. CDR3 sequence (DNA): TGTGCCAGTAGTATGACTAGCGGGACAAATACGCAGTATTTT. The chain combines TRBV19 with TRBJ2-3; TRBD2 matches at 11 bases. V lost 3 bases to trimming and J lost 7 bases; unmatched junction nucleotides: 3. CDR3 length: 14 residues. In germline, CDR1 is LNHDA, CDR2 SQIVND (reference sequence).